These 22 T cell receptor beta chains were sequenced from one sample in a study of T cell changes during pregnancy in multiple sclerosis. Using immunoSEQ multiplex PCR, the repertoire was profiled, and TCRdb retains in-frame clones only, with some absent. The sample holds approximately 44,000 clones, more than 80% seen once. Here the sequenced sample was CD4+ T cells from peripheral blood mononuclear cells, taken before pregnancy. These receptors were collected from a female donor with multiple sclerosis, enrolled in a pregnancy study.

V usage is TRBV7-9 and J usage is TRBJ2-7, with 8 nucleotides matching TRBD1. The CDR3 contains 14 residues. Trimming at V came to 2 bases and at J to 6 bases, leaving 6 bases not matched to a gene. The germline gives CDR1 SEHNR, CDR2 FQNEAQ (reference sequence). DNA of the CDR3: TGTGCCAGCAGCTTAACAGGGGGATCGGGCGAGCAGTACTTC. Amino acid sequence: CASSLTGGSGEQYF. The whole variable domain, filled in from reference TRBV7-9 and TRBJ2-7, reads DTGVSQNPRHKITKRGQNVTFRCDPISEHNRLYWYRQTLGQGPEFLTYFQNEAQLEKSRLLSDRFSAERPKGSFSTLEIQRTEQGDSAMYLCASSLTGGSGEQYFGPGTRLTVT.

CDR3 in amino acids: CASSESGQAYNEQFF. CDR3 nucleotide sequence: TGTGCCAGCAGTGAATCCGGACAGGCCTACAATGAGCAGTTCTTC. The chain couples TRBV6-4 to TRBJ2-1, with 7 bases matching TRBD1. CDR1 is MRHNA, CDR2 SNTAGT, per germline. V lost 3 bases and J lost 2; bases outside the gene matches: 4. This CDR3 has 15 amino acids.

This chain connects TRBV6-5 to TRBJ1-3; 8 positions match TRBD1. Trimming removed 8 bases from V and 0 bases from J; junction bases left unmatched: 3. Germline CDR1 reads MNHEY; CDR2 reads SVGAGI. The CDR3 spans 14 residues. The CDR3 sequence is CASRTGGSGNTIYF. The CDR3, as DNA: TGTGCCAGCCGCACAGGGGGCTCTGGAAACACCATATATTTT.

This clone is a singleton in its sample. V and J are TRBV18 and TRBJ2-2, with no clear D. CDR1 KGHSH and CDR2 LQKENI come from the germline V gene. The CDR3 consists of 16 residues. Trimming took off 5 bases at V and 4 bases at J, with 17 bases between the two ends. Here the CDR3 reads CASSFPPARSTGELFF. The CDR3 region has the DNA TGTGCCAGCTCATTCCCGCCGGCCCGGAGCACCGGGGAGCTGTTTTTT.

The rearrangement uses TRBV6-1 and TRBJ2-5; 8 positions agree with TRBD2. Germline V CDR1 and CDR2: MNHNS, SASEGT. The CDR3 consists of 15 residues. V was clipped by 6 bases and J by 5 bases; unmatched bases: 11. CDR3 nucleotide sequence: TGTGCCAGCAGCCACGGGGGGGGCCAATATGAGACCCAGTACTTC. Translated, it gives CASSHGGGQYETQYF.

The V call is TRBV4-3, the J call TRBJ1-3; D unclear. Trimming took off 0 bases at V and 9 bases at J, with 18 bases between the two ends. The germline gives CDR1 LGHNA, CDR2 YSLEER. The CDR3 consists of 16 residues. CDR3 nucleotides: TGCGCCAGCAGCCAAGAACCGGCCTTCTCCGGGGTCACCATATATTTT. It translates to CASSQEPAFSGVTIYF.

Only one count was recorded for this clone. The gene calls are TRBV15 and TRBJ2-7; D possibly corresponds to TRBD1 (5 bases). The CDR3 is 14 amino acids. Trimming took off 0 bases at V and 2 bases at J, with 8 bases between the two ends. The germline gives CDR1 LNHNV, CDR2 YYDKDF (reference sequence). The CDR3 bases are TGTGCCACCAGCAGAGATTTAGGGGCCTACGAGCAGTACTTC. Its translation is CATSRDLGAYEQYF.

Concerning this clone: Relative to the germline gene, one junction end is altered; a read error may explain this. The V gene is TRBV7-9, the J gene TRBJ1-1; D remains unclear. This CDR3 contains 13 residues. The germline CDR1 and CDR2 sequences are SEHNR and FQNEAQ (reference sequence). The CDR3 spells CASSLASSTPALF. The CDR3 DNA reads TGTGCCAGCAGCTTAGCGTCTTCCACACCTGCTCTGTTT.

This chain connects TRBV11-3 to TRBJ2-7, with 8 nucleotides matching TRBD1. V lost 5 bases and J lost 2; bases outside the gene matches: 8. This CDR3 has 15 residues. Germline lookup yields CDR1 SGHNT and CDR2 YENEEA. The CDR3 loop reads CASSVGTGTTYEQYF. In nucleotides, the CDR3 is TGTGCCAGCAGCGTTGGGACAGGTACAACCTACGAGCAGTACTTC.

The rearrangement uses TRBV29-1 and TRBJ2-7; 8 bases line up with TRBD1. The CDR3 is 13 residues long. The J segment lost 0 bases and the V segment lost 7 bases, leaving 5 bases of the junction unmatched. In germline, CDR1 is SQVTM, CDR2 ANQGSEA. The CDR3 spells CSGGQGSSYEQYF. As DNA, the CDR3 is TGCAGCGGAGGACAGGGCAGCTCCTACGAGCAGTACTTC.

This chain links TRBV7-6 with TRBJ2-2; D ambiguous. This CDR3 is 15 amino acids long. The V end lost 1 base, the J end lost 4 bases, and 10 bases lay between the germline ends. The germline CDR1 and CDR2 sequences are SGHVS and FNYEAQ. The chain's CDR3 is CASSLVPAGTGELFF. The CDR3 DNA reads as TGTGCCAGCAGCTTAGTGCCGGCAGGCACCGGGGAGCTGTTTTTT.

The table lists this clone with a count of one. This chain connects TRBV29-1 to TRBJ2-2, with 7 bases matching TRBD1. This CDR3 contains 16 residues. The germline V gene encodes CDR1 SQVTM and CDR2 ANQGSEA. V lost 3 bases and J lost 5; bases outside the gene matches: 12. The CDR3 reads CSVEAPTGLGTGELFF. Here the CDR3 DNA reads TGCAGCGTTGAGGCCCCGACAGGGTTGGGGACCGGGGAGCTGTTTTTT.

The chain is built from TRBV6-5 and TRBJ1-2, with 7 bases identical to TRBD1. The CDR3 length is 13 residues. V was pared by 6 bases and J by 1 base, with 2 bases of the junction left unmatched. CDR1 and CDR2 (germline): MNHEY, SVGAGI. As DNA, the CDR3 is TGTGCCAGCAGAGACAGGGTTAACTATGGCTACACCTTC. Translated: CASRDRVNYGYTF.

This clone showed up just once. The gene calls are TRBV25-1 and TRBJ1-5; tentatively, D is TRBD1 (5 bases). The CDR3 sequence is 17 residues long. Germline loops: CDR1 MGHDK, CDR2 SYGVNS. Trimming stripped 1 base from V and 9 bases from J, with 22 bases between. The CDR3 reads CASSESGKNGRGRPQHF. The DNA for the CDR3 is TGTGCCAGCAGTGAATCTGGGAAAAATGGTAGGGGTCGGCCCCAGCATTTT.

The chain combines TRBV6-6 with TRBJ1-1, with D perhaps TRBD1 (5 bases). The germline gives CDR1 MNHNY, CDR2 SVGAGI (reference sequence). The germline V and J ends were trimmed by 7 bases and 6 bases, with 21 bases remaining between them. This CDR3 is 15 amino acids long. CDR3 in amino acids: CASTSRRGSGAEAFF. CDR3 nucleotide sequence: TGTGCCAGCACCTCTCGAAGGGGCTCCGGAGCTGAAGCTTTCTTT.

This clone has a handful of counts. This chain joins TRBV19 and TRBJ2-2, with a weak D call TRBD1 (6 bases). The CDR3 consists of 15 residues. CDR1 is LNHDA and CDR2 is SQIVND in the germline V gene (reference sequence). V dropped 1 base and J dropped 5 bases, with 11 bases sitting between them. The CDR3: CASSIALGQTGELFF. In DNA form, the CDR3 reads TGTGCCAGTAGTATAGCCCTTGGACAGACCGGGGAGCTGTTTTTT.

By share, this clone counts as large. The chain joins TRBV7-3 to TRBJ1-6; possible D gene TRBD1, 6 bases. The CDR3 runs to 15 residues. Germline V gene sequence: CDR1 SGHTA, CDR2 FQGTGA. V was clipped by 2 bases and J by 9 bases, with 14 bases between them. CDR3 protein: CASSLFSGVASPLHF. Written as DNA, the CDR3 is TGTGCCAGCAGCTTATTTTCAGGGGTAGCTTCACCCCTCCACTTT.

This chain joins TRBV5-5 and TRBJ1-4, with 9 bases identical to TRBD1. The CDR3 contains 15 residues. Germline CDR1 SGHKS, CDR2 YYEKEE (reference sequence). Germline trimming cut 0 bases from V and 8 bases from J; bases unmatched to any gene: 5. CDR3 in amino acids: CASSLGTGVVEKLFF. In DNA, the CDR3 is TGTGCCAGCAGCTTGGGGACAGGGGTAGTGGAAAAACTGTTTTTT.

This chain uses TRBV6-1 with TRBJ2-1; 9 positions agree with TRBD1. CDR1 is MNHNS, CDR2 SASEGT, per germline. The CDR3 length is 14 residues. V lost 5 bases, J lost 3 bases, and 2 bases stayed unmatched. CDR3 nucleotides: TGTGCCAGCAGTCGGGACAGGGACTACAATGAGCAGTTCTTC. Its protein product is CASSRDRDYNEQFF.

V usage is TRBV18 and J usage is TRBJ2-7; 8 positions match TRBD1. With 6 bases clipped from V and 4 bases from J, the junction kept 2 bases outside the gene matches. Germline V gene lookup returns CDR1 KGHSH and CDR2 LQKENI. There are 12 residues in the CDR3. The CDR3, as DNA: TGTGCCAGCTCGACAGGGGTTTACGAGCAGTACTTC. It yields the protein CASSTGVYEQYF.

This clone was detected only once. V is TRBV28 and J is TRBJ1-4; 9 positions match TRBD1. The germline gives CDR1 MDHEN, CDR2 SYDVKM. V was pared by 6 bases and J by 10 bases, with 12 bases of the junction left unmatched. The CDR3 runs 15 residues. The CDR3 coding sequence is TGTGCCAGCAGACCACCGGGACAGGGCTCAAGAAAACTGTTTTTT. This sequence encodes CASRPPGQGSRKLFF.

This clone has more than one count but fewer than ten. The V call is TRBV7-2, the J call TRBJ1-6; D is unclear. This CDR3 comprises 16 residues. Germline assignment: CDR1 SGHTA and CDR2 FQGNSA. Trimming left V 4 bases short and J 6 bases short, with 16 bases between. CDR3 protein: CASSSGPRQINSPLHF. The DNA for the CDR3 is TGTGCCAGCAGCTCCGGTCCGAGGCAGATTAATTCACCCCTCCACTTT.